The clone carrying this T cell receptor beta chain showed up many times. As yet, its antigen is unknown. This sample was taken from a study of post-analysis software for immune sequencing data. About the study: Both relapsing-remitting and secondary progressive multiple sclerosis featured among the disease courses, as did progressive-relapsing multiple sclerosis. Study observations and caveats: Analysis by F measure revealed that same-batch samples clustered strongly together. With TRBV5-6, TRBV5-1 and TRBV20-1 included, about five TRBV segments were more frequent in patients than in controls. Multiple sclerosis patients had significantly lower normalized Chao1 diversity than controls.

Built from TCR beta cDNA, the libraries had unique molecular identifiers in them. Researchers reported roughly 0.5 million cDNA molecules coming from 1 to 10 million T cells. TCRdb re-derived calls from the PCR reads in MiXCR, one entry per CDR3 protein. The sample includes 250,000 to 300,000 distinct CDR3 sequences, around 34% of them seen just once. Germline V CDR1 and CDR2: SGHDT, YYEEEE. The length of the CDR3 is 14 residues. V was clipped by 2 bases and J by 2 bases, with 10 bases between them. The genes are TRBV5-6 and TRBJ2-5, with D hard to call. The receptor was derived from a girl between 5 and 17 years old with multiple sclerosis. Material for sequencing was blood. This chain's CDR3 is CASSFGQSQETQYF. The CDR3 nucleotides read TGTGCCAGCAGCTTCGGGCAGAGTCAAGAGACCCAGTACTTC.